This TCR beta chain was identified during a study of patients and donors after allogeneic stem cell transplantation (dated by TCRdb to about 2020). Turning to this clonotype: The antigen this receptor binds is unknown. Per-base qualities were not stored, and no clone one base away is much larger.

Trimming takes 0 bases off V and 2 bases off J; junction bases not matched to a gene: 4. The germline V gene (reference sequence) specifies SGHKS as CDR1 and YYEKEE as CDR2. The CDR3 holds 15 amino acids from the cysteine to the phenylalanine. The DNA shown is the 45-base CDR3, in frame from base 1. The library was generated by RT-PCR. The run used a NextSeq 550. TCRdb handled the public reads itself, with Q25 trimming in fastp and clone calling in MiXCR, and kept productive beta chains. All rows with the same CDR3 protein become a single entry with the most common DNA and genes. In all, the sample holds roughly 880,000 distinct CDR3 sequences, and approximately 18% of those were seen once. Jointly, the top ten make up around 6% of the sample.

The chain is made from TRBV5-5 and TRBJ2-7; 8 bases in between match TRBD1. The sequencing input was blood, either unsorted or a sorted T cell fraction (not recorded which). The source of this sequence is a human donor who was either an allogeneic HSCT recipient or a stem cell or donor lymphocyte infusion donor (not recorded which). It is not recorded whose cells these are; they may come from a transplant donor. The bases read TGTGCCAGCAGCTTGGGGAGGACAGGGACCTACGAGCAGTACTTC. Its protein is CASSLGRTGTYEQYF.